Following are 19 T cell receptor beta chains from one sample sequenced in a study of identical twins. TCRdb ran MiXCR on the 5' RACE reads and lists one entry per CDR3 protein. Of fewer than 350,000 distinct CDR3 sequences in the sample, under 9.5% were seen once. This sample also appeared in a second study, on yellow fever vaccine responses in identical twins.

Sequencing input: memory (CD45RO+) T cells sorted from blood. These receptors were obtained from a woman between 18 and 29 years old in good health.

CDR3: CASRSGGTYEQYF. In DNA, the CDR3 is TGTGCCAGCAGATCTGGGGGGACCTACGAGCAGTACTTC. V usage is TRBV12-3 or TRBV12-4 and J usage is TRBJ2-7; D may be TRBD2 (6 bases). Trimming stripped 6 bases from V and 2 bases from J, with 11 bases between. CDR3 length equals 13 residues.

This clonotype was seen ten or more times. CDR3 sequence reads: CASSSQGFNSPLHF. CDR3 DNA sequence: TGTGCCAGCAGCTCACAGGGTTTCAATTCACCCCTCCACTTT. The V and J genes are TRBV7-6 and TRBJ1-6; tentatively, D is TRBD1 (6 bases). Germline assignment: CDR1 SGHVS and CDR2 FNYEAQ. The CDR3 sequence is 14 residues long. Trimming removed 4 bases from V and 7 bases from J, with 11 bases in between.

This clonotype was observed a single time. CDR3 sequence: CATSASLGHPGYTF. Written as DNA, the CDR3 is TGTGCCACCAGCGCATCTTTGGGACACCCAGGCTACACCTTC. The J gene is TRBJ1-2, the V gene TRBV15; D perhaps matches TRBD1 (6 bases). V lost 5 bases and J 8 bases, leaving 18 bases between the germline ends. Germline CDR1 reads LNHNV; CDR2 reads YYDKDF (reference sequence). The CDR3 contains 14 residues.

This clonotype was picked up many times. The chain recombines TRBV7-8 with TRBJ2-3; TRBD1 matches 9 bases. CDR3 length equals 14 residues. Germline loops: CDR1 SGHVS, CDR2 FQNEAQ. Trimming at V came to 3 bases and at J to 3 bases, leaving 1 base not matched to a gene. This chain's CDR3 is CASSFGTGTDTQYF. The DNA for the CDR3 is TGTGCCAGCAGCTTTGGGACAGGGACAGATACGCAGTATTTT.

The chain uses TRBV6-1 and TRBJ1-1; no clear D gene. Germline values: CDR1 MNHNS, CDR2 SASEGT. V was clipped by 2 bases and J by 6 bases, with 13 bases between them. The CDR3 consists of 14 residues. The CDR3: CASSESVGFAEAFF. Here the CDR3 DNA reads TGTGCCAGCAGTGAATCCGTGGGTTTCGCTGAAGCTTTCTTT.

This clonotype was observed at least ten times. The chain recombines TRBV12-3 or TRBV12-4 with TRBJ2-6, with D unclear. Trimming pared 5 bases from V and 3 bases from J, leaving 2 bases between. The CDR3 has 12 residues. CDR3 loop: CASSNGANVLTF. CDR3 DNA: TGTGCCAGCAGTAATGGGGCCAACGTCCTGACTTTC.

This clonotype was counted ten times or more. The CDR3: CASNEVGANEQFF. CDR3 DNA: TGTGCCAGCAACGAGGTGGGGGCCAATGAGCAGTTCTTC. The rearrangement uses TRBV3-1 and TRBJ2-1; D perhaps matches TRBD1 (6 bases). Trimming took off 7 bases at V and 6 bases at J, with 13 bases between the two ends. The germline gives CDR1 LGHDT, CDR2 YNNKEL (reference sequence). The CDR3 consists of 13 residues.

V and J are TRBV25-1 and TRBJ2-1; TRBD1 agrees at 11 bases. Germline CDR1 and CDR2: MGHDK and SYGVNS. The CDR3 length is 17 residues. The ends lost 3 bases at V and 8 bases at J; junction bases unmatched: 12. The CDR3 DNA reads as TGTGCCAGCAGTGAGTCTATAGGGACAGGGGGTAAGGATGAGCAGTTCTTC. Translation: CASSESIGTGGKDEQFF.

The chain employs TRBV20-1 and TRBJ2-3; D remains unclear. V lost 0 bases to trimming and J lost 3 bases, with 13 bases between them. Germline V gene sequence: CDR1 DFQATT, CDR2 SNEGSKA (reference sequence). The CDR3 extends over 15 amino acids. CDR3 DNA: TGCAGTGCTAGAGATTCGATAACTCAGACAGATACGCAGTATTTT. Encoded protein: CSARDSITQTDTQYF.

This clonotype came up many times. The rearrangement joins TRBV12-3 or TRBV12-4 to TRBJ2-3; D remains unclear. CDR3 length equals 14 residues. Trimming removed 3 bases at V and 5 bases at J, with 12 bases between. The CDR3 spells CASSLRESRDTQYF. CDR3 bases: TGTGCCAGCAGTTTGCGCGAGAGTAGAGATACGCAGTATTTT.

The table lists this clonotype with a few counts. The CDR3 reads CASSAGTATNEKLFF. The CDR3 region has the DNA TGTGCCAGCAGCGCCGGGACGGCAACTAATGAAAAACTGTTTTTT. The rearrangement links TRBV9 to TRBJ1-4; TRBD1 is a possible D gene (5 bases). This CDR3 has 15 amino acids. Germline V gene sequence: CDR1 SGDLS, CDR2 YYNGEE. The germline V and J ends were trimmed by 3 bases and 0 bases, with 9 bases remaining between them.

This clonotype was seen a handful of times. V gene TRBV15 combines with J gene TRBJ2-1; D possibly corresponds to TRBD1 (5 bases). The V end lost 2 bases, the J end lost 4 bases, and 15 bases lay between the germline ends. The V gene's germline CDR1 is LNHNV and CDR2 YYDKDF (reference sequence). The CDR3 is made up of 16 amino acids. The CDR3 reads CATSRPPDSYYNEQFF. CDR3 nucleotide sequence: TGTGCCACCAGCAGACCGCCCGACAGCTATTACAATGAGCAGTTCTTC. Full variable domain (rest looked up from reference TRBV15 and TRBJ2-1): DAMVIQNPRYQVTQFGKPVTLSCSQTLNHNVMYWYQQKSSQAPKLLFHYYDKDFNNEADTPDNFQSRRPNTSFCFLDIRSPGLGDTAMYLCATSRPPDSYYNEQFFGPGTRLTVL.

The rearrangement joins TRBV10-2 to TRBJ2-7; possibly TRBD1 or TRBD2 for D (5 bases each). The CDR3 is made up of 15 amino acids. Trimming removed 0 bases from V and 2 bases from J, with 11 bases in between. CDR1 WSHSY and CDR2 SAAADI come from the germline V gene. The CDR3 loop is CASSESPTGPYEQYF. CDR3 bases: TGCGCCAGCAGTGAGTCCCCGACGGGGCCCTACGAGCAGTACTTC.

The chain is built from TRBV29-1 and TRBJ2-1; 9 bases align to TRBD2. Per the germline V gene, CDR1 is SQVTM and CDR2 is ANQGSEA. CDR3 length equals 13 residues. With 5 bases clipped from V and 10 bases from J, the junction kept 9 bases outside the gene matches. DNA of the CDR3: TGCAGCGTTCAGGGGCGGGAGGGCGGAGAGCAGTTCTTC. It codes for CSVQGREGGEQFF.

This clonotype was counted at least ten times. Germline is not matched at one junction end, which may reflect a read error. The CDR3 DNA follows: TGTGCCATCAGTGAGTCCGTCGCGGGATACTACAGTGAGCAGTTCTTC. It specifies CAISESVAGYYSEQFF. This sequence joins TRBV10-3 and TRBJ2-1, with D tentatively TRBD2 (6 bases). This CDR3 region has 16 residues. CDR1 and CDR2 from the germline V gene are ENHRY and SYGVKD.

The rearrangement joins TRBV28 to TRBJ1-1; D is unclear. Germline CDR1 MDHEN, CDR2 SYDVKM. V was clipped by 3 bases and J by 7 bases, with 12 bases between them. The CDR3 is made up of 13 amino acids. CDR3 sequence: CASSLRPTSEAFF. As DNA, the CDR3 is TGTGCCAGCAGTTTGCGGCCAACAAGTGAAGCTTTCTTT.

The gene calls are TRBV20-1 and TRBJ1-4, with D unresolved. This CDR3 is built from 11 residues. From germline, CDR1 is DFQATT and CDR2 SNEGSKA (reference sequence). Trimming pared 2 bases from V and 8 bases from J, leaving 6 bases between. The CDR3 protein is CSARPVEKLFF. CDR3 in DNA: TGCAGTGCTAGACCGGTAGAAAAACTGTTTTTT.

A few counts support this clonotype. The J gene is TRBJ2-1, the V gene TRBV11-3; 10 positions agree with TRBD1. The CDR3 has 14 amino acids. The J segment lost 12 bases and the V segment lost 6 bases, leaving 11 bases of the junction unmatched. Germline V CDR1 and CDR2: SGHNT, YENEEA. CDR3: CASSPSPGQGSQFF. Written as DNA, the CDR3 is TGTGCCAGCAGTCCAAGCCCGGGACAGGGGTCGCAGTTCTTC.

This clonotype was found a few times. The genes are TRBV20-1 and TRBJ2-3, with D perhaps matching TRBD1 (6 bases). CDR3 length: 13 residues. Trimming took off 7 bases at V and 4 bases at J, with 15 bases between the two ends. The germline CDR1 and CDR2 sequences are DFQATT and SNEGSKA (reference sequence). The CDR3 DNA sequence: TGCAGTGGGGGACAAAGCTCCCCAGATACGCAGTATTTT. Its protein product is CSGGQSSPDTQYF.